This T cell receptor beta chain was sequenced in a study of T-cell memory formation after mild COVID-19. Overall study findings and caveats: In second-wave clones peaking day 37, SARS-CoV-2 specificity remained unconfirmed. Clones that contracted from day 15 to 85 were balanced CD4/CD8, while later expanders leaned CD4+.

This clonotype was counted a few times. Its target is not known. TCR alpha and TCR beta cDNA libraries carrying sample barcodes and UMIs came from 5'RACE with constant-segment primers. TCRdb independently ran MiXCR on the 5' RACE reads; one entry per CDR3 protein. The sample has hundreds of thousands of distinct CDR3 sequences, under 20% seen once; the top ten hold roughly 21%. The germline V gene encodes CDR1 KGHSH and CDR2 LQKENI. Between the trimmed V and J ends, which lost 8 bases and 2 bases, there was a span of 12 bases. The CDR3 sequence is 13 residues long. The receptor was isolated from a man younger than 35 who had mild COVID-19 (a few samples of this study predate the infection). Cell type and time point are not known. The sample comprised PBMCs or a T cell subset sorted from them (not recorded which). The V gene is TRBV18, the J gene TRBJ2-5; D uncertain. CDR3: CASRRDLQETQYF. In nucleotides, the CDR3 is TGTGCCAGCCGGCGCGATTTACAAGAGACCCAGTACTTC.